The sequence of this TCR beta chain was determined in a study of blood T cell repertoires in COVID-19. Study-wide context: PBMCs, B-cell-depleted T cells, or T cells provided the cDNA or gDNA that made up the material.

Only in-frame clones appear in the TCRdb table, and some are missing; sequencing was by immunoSEQ multiplex PCR. Of more than 350,000 clones detected, around 87% appear once; the ten largest clones hold roughly 9.4%. Trimming at V came to 8 bases and at J to 2 bases, leaving 6 bases not matched to a gene. Looked up from germline, CDR1 is MNHEY and CDR2 is SMNVEV (reference sequence). This CDR3 region has 13 residues. Only a few counts were recorded for this clone. Sequencing input: PBMCs or T cells enriched from blood (not recorded which). The TCR comes from a woman between 45 and 60 years old who had recovered from COVID-19. The rearrangement joins TRBV27 to TRBJ2-7; 7 nucleotides align to TRBD1. CDR3 loop: CASHRQGTYEQYF. In DNA form, the CDR3 reads TGTGCCAGCCATCGACAGGGAACCTACGAGCAGTACTTC.